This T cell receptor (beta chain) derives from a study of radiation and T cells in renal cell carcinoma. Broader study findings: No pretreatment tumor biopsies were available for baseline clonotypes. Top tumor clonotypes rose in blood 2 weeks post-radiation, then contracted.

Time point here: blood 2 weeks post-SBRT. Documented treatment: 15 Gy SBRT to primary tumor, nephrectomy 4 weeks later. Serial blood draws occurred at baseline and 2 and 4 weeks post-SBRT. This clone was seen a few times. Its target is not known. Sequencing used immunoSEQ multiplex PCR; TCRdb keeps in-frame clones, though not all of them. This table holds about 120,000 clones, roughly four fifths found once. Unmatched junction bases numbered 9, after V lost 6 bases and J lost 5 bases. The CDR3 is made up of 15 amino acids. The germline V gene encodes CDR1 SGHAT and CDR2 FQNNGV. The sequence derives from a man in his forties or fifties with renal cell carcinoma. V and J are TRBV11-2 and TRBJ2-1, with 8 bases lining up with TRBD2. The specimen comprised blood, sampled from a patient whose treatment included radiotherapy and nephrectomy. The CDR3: CASRRAGGVDNEQFF. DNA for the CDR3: TGTGCCAGCAGGAGGGCGGGGGGCGTCGACAATGAGCAGTTCTTC. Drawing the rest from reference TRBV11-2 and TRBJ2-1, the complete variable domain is EAGVAQSPRYKIIEKRQSVAFWCNPISGHATLYWYQQILGQGPKLLIQFQNNGVVDDSQLPKDRFSAERLKGVDSTLKIQPAKLEDSAVYLCASRRAGGVDNEQFFGPGTRLTVL.